These T cell receptor beta chains were read from a single sample in a study of T cell responses to AZD1222 COVID-19 vaccine. Some clones are missing from TCRdb's copy, which holds only in-frame ones; the method was immunoSEQ multiplex PCR. Among over 150,000 clones, 80% to 95% were seen once, and the ten largest hold less than 1.2%. This material consisted of peripheral blood, taken 28 days after the second AZD1222 dose. All receptors derive from an adult who received the AZD1222 COVID-19 vaccine. CDR3s include the opening cysteine and the closing phenylalanine or tryptophan. The order of the fields is clone size, V gene, J gene, D gene, CDR3 DNA, CDR3 protein. D genes are given only for firm matches. The size field is filled for only some rows; it gives once, few, many or a size class.

-,TRBV19,TRBJ1-6,-,TGTGCCAGTAGTGTCCCCTTGGCGGGGAGTGATTCACCCCTCCACTTT,CASSVPLAGSDSPLHF
-,TRBV6-5,TRBJ2-7,-,TGTGCCAGCAAGGGCCCAGGGTTGGGCCCCTACGAGCAGTACTTC,CASKGPGLGPYEQYF
-,TRBV7-9,TRBJ1-5,-,TGTGCCAGCAGCTTCGTTCAAGATCAGCCCCAGCATTTT,CASSFVQDQPQHF
-,TRBV5-1,TRBJ1-2,TRBD1,TGCGCCAGCAGCTTGGCCGGGACAGCTAACTATGGCTACACCTTC,CASSLAGTANYGYTF
-,TRBV18,TRBJ1-2,-,TGTGCCAGCTCACGAGAAGGGGGGGATGGCTACACCTTC,CASSREGGDGYTF
-,TRBV15,TRBJ2-6,TRBD2,TGTGCCACCAGCAAAATAGCGGGTACTGGGGCCAACGTCCTGACTTTC,CATSKIAGTGANVLTF
-,TRBV7-3,TRBJ2-1,-,TGTGCCAGCAGCTACCACGAGGGACTGGGCGAGCAGTTCTTC,CASSYHEGLGEQFF
once,TRBV7-9,TRBJ1-1,-,TGTGCCAGCACTCCCTCCCTGAACACTGAAGCTTTCTTT,CASTPSLNTEAFF
-,TRBV2,TRBJ2-1,-,TGTGCCAGCAGTGAACGTTCGCCTTCCTACAATGAGCAGTTCTTC,CASSERSPSYNEQFF
once,TRBV6-5,TRBJ2-7,-,TGTGCCAGCAGCACCGGTGGGATGAGCTCCTACGAGCAGTACTTC,CASSTGGMSSYEQYF
-,TRBV9,TRBJ2-1,TRBD2,TGTGCCAGCAGCGTAGGGCGGGGGGACAATGAGCAGTTCTTC,CASSVGRGDNEQFF
-,TRBV7-8,TRBJ1-5,-,TGTGCCAGCAGCTTTGGGTGGGATCAGCCCCAGCATTTT,CASSFGWDQPQHF
once,TRBV5-4,TRBJ2-7,TRBD1,TGTGCCAGCAGCTTGGCCCGACAGGGGACGAACGAGCAGTACTTC,CASSLARQGTNEQYF
once,TRBV3-1/TRBV3-2,TRBJ2-1,-,TGTGCCAGCAGCCCTAGGGTTGGTGAGCAGTTCTTC,CASSPRVGEQFF
-,TRBV11-2,TRBJ2-5,TRBD1,TGTGCCAGCAGCTTTAACAGGGGGCTGGAGACCCAGTACTTC,CASSFNRGLETQYF
-,TRBV6-5,TRBJ2-3,TRBD2,TGTGCCAGCAGTTACCCCCGGGGGGGAGTTGGAGATACGCAGTATTTT,CASSYPRGGVGDTQYF
-,TRBV7-8,TRBJ1-5,-,TGTGCCAGCAGCTTTAGAGCAGGACGGGGAGGCAATCAGCCCCAGCATTTT,CASSFRAGRGGNQPQHF
once,TRBV5-1,TRBJ1-1,TRBD1,TGCGCCAGCAGCTCGACAGGGGGCGCCGACACTGAAGCTTTCTTT,CASSSTGGADTEAFF
once,TRBV11-2,TRBJ1-1,-,TGTGCCAGCAGGGGGGGGAGCGCTGAAGCTTTCTTT,CASRGGSAEAFF
-,TRBV12-5,TRBJ1-2,-,TGTGCTAGTGGCCGCGGACAGTTCTATGGCTACACCTTC,CASGRGQFYGYTF
once,TRBV30,TRBJ2-3,-,TGTGCCTGGAGTATCCGACTAGAGGGTACGCAGTATTTT,CAWSIRLEGTQYF
-,TRBV4-1,TRBJ2-7,-,TGCGCCAGCAGCCAAGGGCCCTTAAGCAGGAGGGCCGAAATCGAGCAGTACTTC,CASSQGPLSRRAEIEQYF
once,TRBV7-9,TRBJ2-7,-,TGTGCCAGCAGTGAAGGTACAGCCTCCTACGAGCAGTACTTC,CASSEGTASYEQYF
-,TRBV7-9,TRBJ2-7,-,TGTGCCAGCAGCTTTGCCCAGGACGCCTACGAGCAGTACTTC,CASSFAQDAYEQYF
-,TRBV12-5,TRBJ2-7,TRBD1,TGTGCTAGTGGTTGGGCCGGGGGACAGGGCTCCTACGAGCAGTACTTC,CASGWAGGQGSYEQYF
-,TRBV11-1,TRBJ2-1,-,TGTGCCAGCAGCCCCAGGGGCCGGGGCAATGAGCAGTTCTTC,CASSPRGRGNEQFF
-,TRBV19,TRBJ2-7,TRBD1,TGTGCCAGTAGGACCGGGACAGGATTCTACGAGCAGTACTTC,CASRTGTGFYEQYF
once,TRBV27,TRBJ1-1,-,TGTGCCAGCATCGACTACATGAACACTGAAGCTTTCTTT,CASIDYMNTEAFF
-,TRBV6-2/TRBV6-3,TRBJ2-5,TRBD2,TGTGCCAGCAGTACGACAGGACTAGCGTCGTGGCAAGAGACCCAGTACTTC,CASSTTGLASWQETQYF
-,TRBV16,TRBJ1-6,-,TGTGCCAGCAGCTACCAGGAAGACAGTAATTCACCCCTCCACTTT,CASSYQEDSNSPLHF
-,TRBV10-3,TRBJ1-1,TRBD1,TGTGCCATCAGTTTTACAGGGGAGCACACTGAAGCTTTCTTT,CAISFTGEHTEAFF
-,TRBV6-5,TRBJ1-6,TRBD1,TGTGCCAGCAGGACCCCCACAGGGGACCTCCACTTT,CASRTPTGDLHF